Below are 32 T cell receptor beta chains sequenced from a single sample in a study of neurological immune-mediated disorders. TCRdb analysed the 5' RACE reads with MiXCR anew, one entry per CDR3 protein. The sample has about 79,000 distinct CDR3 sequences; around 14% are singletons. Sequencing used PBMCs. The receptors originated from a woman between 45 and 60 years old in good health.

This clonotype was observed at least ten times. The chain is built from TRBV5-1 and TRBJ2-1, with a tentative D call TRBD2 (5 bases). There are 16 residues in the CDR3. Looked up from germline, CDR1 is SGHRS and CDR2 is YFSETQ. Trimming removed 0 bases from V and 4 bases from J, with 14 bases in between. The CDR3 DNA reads TGCGCCAGCAGCTTGGAGGTGGGAGTAATTTACAATGAGCAGTTCTTC. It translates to CASSLEVGVIYNEQFF.

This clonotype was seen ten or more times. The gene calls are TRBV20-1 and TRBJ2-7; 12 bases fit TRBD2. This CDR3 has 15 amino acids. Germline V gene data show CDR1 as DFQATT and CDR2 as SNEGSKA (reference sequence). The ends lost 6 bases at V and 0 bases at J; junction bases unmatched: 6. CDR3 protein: CSATTSGGSSYEQYF. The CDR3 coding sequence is TGCAGTGCCACGACTAGCGGGGGATCCTCCTACGAGCAGTACTTC.

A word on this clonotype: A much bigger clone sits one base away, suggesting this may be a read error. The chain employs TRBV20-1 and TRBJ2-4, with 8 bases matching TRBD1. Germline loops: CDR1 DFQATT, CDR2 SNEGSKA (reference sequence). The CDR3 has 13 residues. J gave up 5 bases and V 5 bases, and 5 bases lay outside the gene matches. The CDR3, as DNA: TGCAGTGCTCATCGGGGACAGGAAAACATTCAGTACTTC. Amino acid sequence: CSAHRGQENIQYF.

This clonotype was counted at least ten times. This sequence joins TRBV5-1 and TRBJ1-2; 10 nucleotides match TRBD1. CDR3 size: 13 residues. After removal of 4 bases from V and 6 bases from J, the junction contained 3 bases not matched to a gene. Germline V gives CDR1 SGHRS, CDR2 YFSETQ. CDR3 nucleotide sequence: TGCGCCAGCAGCCCGGGACAGGGGAATGGCTACACCTTC. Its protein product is CASSPGQGNGYTF.

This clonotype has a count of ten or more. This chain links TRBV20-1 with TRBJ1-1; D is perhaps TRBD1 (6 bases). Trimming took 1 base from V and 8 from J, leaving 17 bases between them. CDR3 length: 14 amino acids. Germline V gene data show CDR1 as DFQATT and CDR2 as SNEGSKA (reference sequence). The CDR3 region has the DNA TGCAGTGCTAGAGGACAGGAAAATATTCGCGAAGCTTTCTTT. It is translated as CSARGQENIREAFF.

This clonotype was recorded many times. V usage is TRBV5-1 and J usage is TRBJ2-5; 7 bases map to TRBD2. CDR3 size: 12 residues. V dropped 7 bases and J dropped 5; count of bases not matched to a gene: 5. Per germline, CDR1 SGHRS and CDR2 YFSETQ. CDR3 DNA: TGCGCCAGCGGGAGGGCCGGGGAGACCCAGTACTTC. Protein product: CASGRAGETQYF.

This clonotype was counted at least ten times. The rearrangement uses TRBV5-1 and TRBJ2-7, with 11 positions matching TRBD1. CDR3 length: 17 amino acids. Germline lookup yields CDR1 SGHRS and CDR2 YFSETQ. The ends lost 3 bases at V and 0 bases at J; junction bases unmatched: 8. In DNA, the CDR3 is TGCGCCAGCAGCTCAGGGACAGGGGGAGGGCTCTCCTACGAGCAGTACTTC. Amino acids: CASSSGTGGGLSYEQYF. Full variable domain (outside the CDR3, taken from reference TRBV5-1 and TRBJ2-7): KAGVTQTPRYLIKTRGQQVTLSCSPISGHRSVSWYQQTPGQGLQFLFEYFSETQRNKGNFPGRFSGRQFSNSRSEMNVSTLELGDSALYLCASSSGTGGGLSYEQYFGPGTRLTVT.

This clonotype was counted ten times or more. In DNA, the CDR3 is TGTGCCAGCAGCTTAGGGACAACTGGAAACACCATATATTTT. Residues: CASSLGTTGNTIYF. The chain combines TRBV7-2 with TRBJ1-3, with D tentatively TRBD1 (5 bases). The CDR3 contains 14 residues. The germline V gene has CDR1 SGHTA and CDR2 FQGNSA. V was cut by 1 base and J by 2 bases, with 6 bases left in between.

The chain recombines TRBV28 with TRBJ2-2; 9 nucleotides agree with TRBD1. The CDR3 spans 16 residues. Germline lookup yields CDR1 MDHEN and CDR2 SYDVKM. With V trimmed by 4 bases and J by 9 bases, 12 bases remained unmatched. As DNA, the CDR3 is TGTGCCAGCAGTTCCCGACAGGGGGTTGGTTTTCGGGAGCTGTTTTTT. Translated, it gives CASSSRQGVGFRELFF.

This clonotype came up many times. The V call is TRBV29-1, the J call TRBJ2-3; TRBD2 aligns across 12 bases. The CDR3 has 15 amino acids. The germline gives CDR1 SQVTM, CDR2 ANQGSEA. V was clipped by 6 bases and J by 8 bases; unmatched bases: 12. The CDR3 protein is CSVPPTSGRGGTQYF. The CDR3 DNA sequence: TGCAGCGTACCACCGACTAGCGGGAGAGGTGGTACGCAGTATTTT.

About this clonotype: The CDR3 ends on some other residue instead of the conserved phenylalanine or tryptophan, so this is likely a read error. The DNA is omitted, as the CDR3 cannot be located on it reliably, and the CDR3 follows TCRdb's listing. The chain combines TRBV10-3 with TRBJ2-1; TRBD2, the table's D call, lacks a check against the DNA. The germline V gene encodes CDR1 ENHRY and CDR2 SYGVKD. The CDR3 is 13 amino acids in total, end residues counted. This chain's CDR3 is CAISDNPHAIEFL.

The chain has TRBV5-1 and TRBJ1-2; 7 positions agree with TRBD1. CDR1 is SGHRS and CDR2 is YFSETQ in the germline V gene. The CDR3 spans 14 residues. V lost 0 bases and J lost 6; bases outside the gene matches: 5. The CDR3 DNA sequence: TGCGCCAGCAGCTTGGGGACAGGAGACGATGGCTACACCTTC. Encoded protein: CASSLGTGDDGYTF.

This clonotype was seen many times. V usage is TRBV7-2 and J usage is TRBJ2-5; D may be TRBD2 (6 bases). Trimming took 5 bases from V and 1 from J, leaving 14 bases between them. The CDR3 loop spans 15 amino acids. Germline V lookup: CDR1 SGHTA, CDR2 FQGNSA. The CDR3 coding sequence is TGTGCCAGCAGCCCAATCCGGGACTCCCAAGAGACCCAGTACTTC. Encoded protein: CASSPIRDSQETQYF.

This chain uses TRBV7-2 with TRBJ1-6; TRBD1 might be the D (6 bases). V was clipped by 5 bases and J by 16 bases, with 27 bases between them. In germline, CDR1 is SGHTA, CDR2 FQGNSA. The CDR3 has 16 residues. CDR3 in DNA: TGTGCCAGCAGCCGGATGCAGGGGAACTATAATTCACTTCTCCACTTT. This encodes CASSRMQGNYNSLLHF.

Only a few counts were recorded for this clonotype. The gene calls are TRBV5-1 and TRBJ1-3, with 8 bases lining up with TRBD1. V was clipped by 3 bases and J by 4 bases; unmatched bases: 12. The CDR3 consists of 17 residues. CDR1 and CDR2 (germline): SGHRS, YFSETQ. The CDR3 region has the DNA TGCGCCAGCAGCTCCGATATGACAGGGGCCGAGGGAAACACCATATATTTT. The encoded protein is CASSSDMTGAEGNTIYF. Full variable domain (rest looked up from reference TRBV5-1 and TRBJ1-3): KAGVTQTPRYLIKTRGQQVTLSCSPISGHRSVSWYQQTPGQGLQFLFEYFSETQRNKGNFPGRFSGRQFSNSRSEMNVSTLELGDSALYLCASSSDMTGAEGNTIYFGEGSWLTVV.

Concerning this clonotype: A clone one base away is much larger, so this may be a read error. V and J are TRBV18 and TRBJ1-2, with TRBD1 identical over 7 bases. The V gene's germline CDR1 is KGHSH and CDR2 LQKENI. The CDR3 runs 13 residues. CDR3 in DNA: TGTGTCAGCTCGCGACAGGGCGACTATGGCTACACCTTC. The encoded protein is CVSSRQGDYGYTF. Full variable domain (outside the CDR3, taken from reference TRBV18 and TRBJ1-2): NAGVMQNPRHLVRRRGQEARLRCSPMKGHSHVYWYRQLPEEGLKFMVYLQKENIIDESGMPKERFSAEFPKEGPSILRIQQVVRGDSAAYFCVSSRQGDYGYTFGSGTRLTVV.

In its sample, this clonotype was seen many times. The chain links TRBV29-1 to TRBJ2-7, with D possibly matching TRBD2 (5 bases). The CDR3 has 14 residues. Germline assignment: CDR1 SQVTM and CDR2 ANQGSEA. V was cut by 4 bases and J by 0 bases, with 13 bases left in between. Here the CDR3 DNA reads TGCAGCGTTGTGGAGGCCGCGAGCTCCTACGAGCAGTACTTC. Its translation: CSVVEAASSYEQYF.

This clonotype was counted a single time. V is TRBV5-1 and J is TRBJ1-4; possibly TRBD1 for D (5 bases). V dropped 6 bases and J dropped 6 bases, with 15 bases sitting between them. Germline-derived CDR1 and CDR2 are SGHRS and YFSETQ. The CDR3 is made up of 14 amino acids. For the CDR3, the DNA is TGCGCCAGCAACCCGGGATCGGGGGATGAAAAACTGTTTTTT. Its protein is CASNPGSGDEKLFF.

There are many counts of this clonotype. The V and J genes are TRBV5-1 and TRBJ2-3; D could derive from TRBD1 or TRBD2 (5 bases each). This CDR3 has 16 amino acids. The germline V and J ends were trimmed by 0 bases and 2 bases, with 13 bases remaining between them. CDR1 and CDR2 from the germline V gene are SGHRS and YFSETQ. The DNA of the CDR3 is TGCGCCAGCAGCTTGGTTGGGGGAAGAGCCACAGATACGCAGTATTTT. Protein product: CASSLVGGRATDTQYF.

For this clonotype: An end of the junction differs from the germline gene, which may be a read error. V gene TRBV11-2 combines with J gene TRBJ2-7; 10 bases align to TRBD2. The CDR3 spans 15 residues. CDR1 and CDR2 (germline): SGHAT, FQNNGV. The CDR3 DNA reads TGTGCCGGCAGGGGAACTAGCGGGATAGTCTACGAGCAGTACTTC. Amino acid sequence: CAGRGTSGIVYEQYF.

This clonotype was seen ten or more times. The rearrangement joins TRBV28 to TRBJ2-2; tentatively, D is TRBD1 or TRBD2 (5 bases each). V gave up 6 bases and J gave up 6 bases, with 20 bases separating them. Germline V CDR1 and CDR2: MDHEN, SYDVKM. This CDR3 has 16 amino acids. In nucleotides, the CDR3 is TGTGCCAGCAGACTCATGAGACCGAGGGGAGCCGGGGAGCTGTTTTTT. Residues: CASRLMRPRGAGELFF.

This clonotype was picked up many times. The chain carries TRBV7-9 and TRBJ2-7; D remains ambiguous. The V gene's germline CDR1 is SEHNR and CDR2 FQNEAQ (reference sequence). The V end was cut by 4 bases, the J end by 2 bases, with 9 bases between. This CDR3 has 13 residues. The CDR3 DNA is TGTGCCAGCAGCTCCCCCCCCCCCTACGAGCAGTACTTC. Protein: CASSSPPPYEQYF.

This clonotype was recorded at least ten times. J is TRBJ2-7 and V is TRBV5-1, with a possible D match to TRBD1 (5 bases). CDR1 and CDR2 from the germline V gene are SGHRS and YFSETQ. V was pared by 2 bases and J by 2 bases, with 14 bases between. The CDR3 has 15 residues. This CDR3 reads CASSLMAATAYEQYF. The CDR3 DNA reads TGCGCCAGCAGCTTAATGGCCGCGACAGCCTACGAGCAGTACTTC. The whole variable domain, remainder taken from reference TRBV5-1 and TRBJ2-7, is KAGVTQTPRYLIKTRGQQVTLSCSPISGHRSVSWYQQTPGQGLQFLFEYFSETQRNKGNFPGRFSGRQFSNSRSEMNVSTLELGDSALYLCASSLMAATAYEQYFGPGTRLTVT.

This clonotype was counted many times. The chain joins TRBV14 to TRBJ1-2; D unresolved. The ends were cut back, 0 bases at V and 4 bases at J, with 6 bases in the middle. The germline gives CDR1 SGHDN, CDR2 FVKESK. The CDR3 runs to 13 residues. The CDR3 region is CASSQERIYGYTF. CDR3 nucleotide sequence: TGTGCCAGCAGCCAAGAGAGAATCTATGGCTACACCTTC. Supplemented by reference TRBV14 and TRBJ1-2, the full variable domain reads EAGVTQFPSHSVIEKGQTVTLRCDPISGHDNLYWYRRVMGKEIKFLLHFVKESKQDESGMPNNRFLAERTGGTYSTLKVQPAELEDSGVYFCASSQERIYGYTFGSGTRLTVV.

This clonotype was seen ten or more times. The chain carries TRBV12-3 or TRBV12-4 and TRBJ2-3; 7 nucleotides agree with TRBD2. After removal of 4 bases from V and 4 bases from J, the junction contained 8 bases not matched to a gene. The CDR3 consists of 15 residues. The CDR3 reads CASSYNRGVPDTQYF. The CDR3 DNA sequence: TGTGCCAGCAGTTATAACCGGGGGGTCCCAGATACGCAGTATTTT.

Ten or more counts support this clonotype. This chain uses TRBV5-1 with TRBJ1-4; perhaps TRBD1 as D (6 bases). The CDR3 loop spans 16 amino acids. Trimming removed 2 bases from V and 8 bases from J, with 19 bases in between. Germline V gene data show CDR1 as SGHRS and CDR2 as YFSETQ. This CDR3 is CASSLQGPPVPEKLFF. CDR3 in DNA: TGCGCCAGCAGCTTACAGGGACCACCAGTTCCGGAAAAACTGTTTTTT.

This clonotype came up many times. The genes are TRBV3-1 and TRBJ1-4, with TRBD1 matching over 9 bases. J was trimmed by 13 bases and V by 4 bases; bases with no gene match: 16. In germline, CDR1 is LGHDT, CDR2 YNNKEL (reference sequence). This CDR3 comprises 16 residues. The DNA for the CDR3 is TGTGCCAGCAGCCGAGACCGGGACAGGGCTAATGTAGGACTGTTTTTT. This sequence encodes CASSRDRDRANVGLFF.

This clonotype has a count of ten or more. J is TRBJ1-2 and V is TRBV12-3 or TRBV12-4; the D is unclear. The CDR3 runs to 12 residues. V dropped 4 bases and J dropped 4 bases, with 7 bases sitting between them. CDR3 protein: CASSSWGYGYTF. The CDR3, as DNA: TGTGCCAGCAGTTCCTGGGGCTATGGCTACACCTTC.

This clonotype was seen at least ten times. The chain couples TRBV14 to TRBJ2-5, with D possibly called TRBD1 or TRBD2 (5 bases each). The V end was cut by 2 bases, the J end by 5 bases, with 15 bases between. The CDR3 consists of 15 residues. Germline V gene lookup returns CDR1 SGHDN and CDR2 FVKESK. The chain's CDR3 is CASSQTNRREETQYF. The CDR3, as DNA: TGTGCCAGCAGCCAAACGAACCGCAGGGAGGAGACCCAGTACTTC.

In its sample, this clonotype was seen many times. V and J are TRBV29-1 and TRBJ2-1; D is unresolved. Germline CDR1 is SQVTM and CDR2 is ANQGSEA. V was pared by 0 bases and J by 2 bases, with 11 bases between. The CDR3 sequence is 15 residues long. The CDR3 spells CSVEDDRRTYNEQFF. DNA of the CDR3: TGCAGCGTTGAAGACGACCGTAGGACCTACAATGAGCAGTTCTTC.

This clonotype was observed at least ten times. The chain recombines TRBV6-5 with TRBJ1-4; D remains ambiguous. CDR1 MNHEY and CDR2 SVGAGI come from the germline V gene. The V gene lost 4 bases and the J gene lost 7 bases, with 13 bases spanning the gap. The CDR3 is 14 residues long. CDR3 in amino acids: CASSSSGVGEKLFF. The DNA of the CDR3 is TGTGCCAGCAGTTCCTCCGGGGTCGGTGAAAAACTGTTTTTT.

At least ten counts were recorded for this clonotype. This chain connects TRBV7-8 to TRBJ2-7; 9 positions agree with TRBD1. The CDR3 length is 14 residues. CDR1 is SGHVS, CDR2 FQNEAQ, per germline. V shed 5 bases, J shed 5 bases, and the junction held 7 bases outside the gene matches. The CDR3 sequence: CASSLRGQGNEQYF. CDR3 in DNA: TGTGCCAGCAGCCTACGGGGACAGGGAAACGAGCAGTACTTC.